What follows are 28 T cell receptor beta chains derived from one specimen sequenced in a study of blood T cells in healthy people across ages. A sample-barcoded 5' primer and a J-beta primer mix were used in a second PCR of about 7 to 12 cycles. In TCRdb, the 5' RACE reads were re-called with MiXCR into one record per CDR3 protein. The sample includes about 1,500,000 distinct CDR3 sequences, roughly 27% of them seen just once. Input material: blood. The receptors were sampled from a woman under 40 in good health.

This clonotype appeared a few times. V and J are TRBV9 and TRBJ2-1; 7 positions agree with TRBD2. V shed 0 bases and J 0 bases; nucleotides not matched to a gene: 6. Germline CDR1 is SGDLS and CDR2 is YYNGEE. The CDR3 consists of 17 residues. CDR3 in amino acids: CASSVGWGGISYNEQFF. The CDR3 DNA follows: TGTGCCAGCAGCGTAGGATGGGGGGGAATCTCCTACAATGAGCAGTTCTTC.

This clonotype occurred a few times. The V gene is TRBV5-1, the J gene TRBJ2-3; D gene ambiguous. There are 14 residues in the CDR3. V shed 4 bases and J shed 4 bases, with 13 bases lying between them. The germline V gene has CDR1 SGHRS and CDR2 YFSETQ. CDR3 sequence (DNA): TGCGCCAGCAGCCTAGGACCAGGATCAGATACGCAGTATTTT. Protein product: CASSLGPGSDTQYF.

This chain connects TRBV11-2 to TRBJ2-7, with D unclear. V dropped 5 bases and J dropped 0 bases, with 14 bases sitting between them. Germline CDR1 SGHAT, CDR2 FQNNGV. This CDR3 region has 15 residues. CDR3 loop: CASSRVQQSSYEQYF. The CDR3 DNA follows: TGTGCCAGCAGCCGTGTGCAACAGAGCTCCTACGAGCAGTACTTC.

CDR3 sequence: CSARLAGAPTAYEQYF. CDR3 in DNA: TGCAGTGCTAGGCTAGCGGGAGCCCCTACGGCGTACGAGCAGTACTTC. The V call is TRBV20-1, the J call TRBJ2-5; 10 positions match TRBD2. With the DNA end fitting TRBJ2-7 better, the J assignment may be wrong. This CDR3 comprises 16 residues. CDR1 and CDR2 (germline): DFQATT, SNEGSKA (reference sequence).

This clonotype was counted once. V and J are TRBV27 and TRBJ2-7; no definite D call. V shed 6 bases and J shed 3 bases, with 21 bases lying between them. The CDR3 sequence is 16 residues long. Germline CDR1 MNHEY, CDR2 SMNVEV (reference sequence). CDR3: CASSLGPDRSVYEQYF. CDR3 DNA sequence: TGTGCCAGCAGCCTTGGCCCGGACCGATCTGTCTACGAGCAGTACTTC.

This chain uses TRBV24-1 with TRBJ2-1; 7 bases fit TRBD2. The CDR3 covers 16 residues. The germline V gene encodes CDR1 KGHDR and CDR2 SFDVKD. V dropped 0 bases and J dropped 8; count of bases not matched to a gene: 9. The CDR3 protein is CATSDLSGGSLDEQFF. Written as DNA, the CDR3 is TGTGCCACCAGTGATTTGTCGGGGGGATCGCTGGATGAGCAGTTCTTC.

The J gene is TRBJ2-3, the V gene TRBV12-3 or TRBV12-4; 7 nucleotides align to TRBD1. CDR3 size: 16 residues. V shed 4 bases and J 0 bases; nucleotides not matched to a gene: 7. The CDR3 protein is CASSSEGARSTDTQYF. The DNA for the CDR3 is TGTGCCAGCAGTTCCGAGGGGGCGAGGAGCACAGATACGCAGTATTTT.

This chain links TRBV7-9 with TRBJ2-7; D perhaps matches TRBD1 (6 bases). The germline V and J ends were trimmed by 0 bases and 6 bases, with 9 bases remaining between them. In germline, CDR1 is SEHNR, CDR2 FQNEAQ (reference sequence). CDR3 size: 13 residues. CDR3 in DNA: TGTGCCAGCAGCTTAGCGGGGGCAGCCGAGCAGTACTTC. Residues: CASSLAGAAEQYF.

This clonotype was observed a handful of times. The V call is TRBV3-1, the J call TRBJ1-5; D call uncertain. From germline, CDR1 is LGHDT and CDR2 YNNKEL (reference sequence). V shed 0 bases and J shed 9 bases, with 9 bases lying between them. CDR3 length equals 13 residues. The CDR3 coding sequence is TGTGCCAGCAGCCAAGAGAGGTCCCTGCCCCAGCATTTT. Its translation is CASSQERSLPQHF.

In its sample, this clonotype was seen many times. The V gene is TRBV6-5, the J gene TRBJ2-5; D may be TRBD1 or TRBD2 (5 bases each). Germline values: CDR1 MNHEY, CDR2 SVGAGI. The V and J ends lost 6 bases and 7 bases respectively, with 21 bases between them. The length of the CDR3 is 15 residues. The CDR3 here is CASRKTGQGRGTQYF. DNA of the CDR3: TGTGCCAGCAGAAAAACGGGCCAGGGACGGGGGACCCAGTACTTC.

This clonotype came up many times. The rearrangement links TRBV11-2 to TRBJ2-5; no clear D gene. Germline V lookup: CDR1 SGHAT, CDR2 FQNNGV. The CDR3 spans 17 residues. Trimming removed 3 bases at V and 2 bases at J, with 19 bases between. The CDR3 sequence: CASSLRRSSALQETQYF. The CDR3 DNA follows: TGTGCCAGCAGCTTGAGGCGATCCAGCGCGCTTCAAGAGACCCAGTACTTC.

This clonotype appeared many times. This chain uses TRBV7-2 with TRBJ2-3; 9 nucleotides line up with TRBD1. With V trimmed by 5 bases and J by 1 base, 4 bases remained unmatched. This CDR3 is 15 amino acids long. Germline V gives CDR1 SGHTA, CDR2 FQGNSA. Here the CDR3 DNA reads TGTGCCAGCAGCGGGGGACAGGGAGGCACAGATACGCAGTATTTT. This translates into CASSGGQGGTDTQYF.

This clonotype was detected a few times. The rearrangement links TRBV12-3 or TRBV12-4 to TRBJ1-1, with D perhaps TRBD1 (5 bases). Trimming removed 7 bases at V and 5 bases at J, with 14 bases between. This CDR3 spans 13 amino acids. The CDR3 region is CASKARVATEAFF. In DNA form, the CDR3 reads TGTGCCAGCAAAGCCAGGGTAGCGACTGAAGCTTTCTTT.

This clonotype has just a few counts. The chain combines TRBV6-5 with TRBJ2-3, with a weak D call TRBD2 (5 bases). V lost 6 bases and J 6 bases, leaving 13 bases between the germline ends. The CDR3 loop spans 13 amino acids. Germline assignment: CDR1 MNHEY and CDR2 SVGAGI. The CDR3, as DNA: TGTGCCAGCAGGGACCGGACTCCCGATACGCAGTATTTT. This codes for CASRDRTPDTQYF.

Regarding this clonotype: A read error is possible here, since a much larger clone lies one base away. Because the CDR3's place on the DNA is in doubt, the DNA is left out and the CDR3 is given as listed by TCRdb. This CDR3 reads CSVGMGAAEPEFF. V is TRBV29-1 and J is TRBJ2-1; the D call TRBD1 from the table was never checked on the DNA. The CDR3 is 13 amino acids in total, end residues counted. CDR1 SQVTM and CDR2 ANQGSEA come from the germline V gene.

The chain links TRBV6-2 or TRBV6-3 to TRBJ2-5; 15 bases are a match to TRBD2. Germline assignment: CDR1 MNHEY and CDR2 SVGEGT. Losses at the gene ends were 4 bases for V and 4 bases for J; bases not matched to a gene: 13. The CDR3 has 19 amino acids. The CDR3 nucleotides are TGTGCCAGCAGTTCGGGACTAGCGGGGGGAAGAGGTTATGGAGAGACCCAGTACTTC. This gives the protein CASSSGLAGGRGYGETQYF.

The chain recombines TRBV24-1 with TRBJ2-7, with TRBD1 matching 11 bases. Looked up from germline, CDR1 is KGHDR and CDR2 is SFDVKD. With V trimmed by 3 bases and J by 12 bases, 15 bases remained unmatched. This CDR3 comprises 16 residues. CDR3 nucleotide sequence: TGTGCCACCAGTGATCGAGGACAGGGGGCGGTGGAGACCCGGTACTTC. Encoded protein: CATSDRGQGAVETRYF.

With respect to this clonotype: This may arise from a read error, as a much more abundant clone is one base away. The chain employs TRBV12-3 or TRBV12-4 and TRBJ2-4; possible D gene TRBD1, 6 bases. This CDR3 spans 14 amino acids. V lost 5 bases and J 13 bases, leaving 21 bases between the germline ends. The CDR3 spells CASSPRTDYNEQYF. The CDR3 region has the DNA TGTGCCAGCAGTCCGAGGACAGACTACAATGAGCAGTACTTC.

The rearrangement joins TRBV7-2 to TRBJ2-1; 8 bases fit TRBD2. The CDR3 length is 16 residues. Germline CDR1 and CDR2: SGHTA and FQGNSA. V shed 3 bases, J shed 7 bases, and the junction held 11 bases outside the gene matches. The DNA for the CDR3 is TGTGCCAGCAGCTTCCAACCAGCGGGAGTAAGGAATGAGCAGTTCTTC. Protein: CASSFQPAGVRNEQFF.

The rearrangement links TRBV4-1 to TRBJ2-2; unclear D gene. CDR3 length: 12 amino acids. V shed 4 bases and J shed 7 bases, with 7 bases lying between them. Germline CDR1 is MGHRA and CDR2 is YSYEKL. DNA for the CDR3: TGCGCCAGCAGCCCGGGTGTCGGGGAGCTGTTTTTT. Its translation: CASSPGVGELFF.

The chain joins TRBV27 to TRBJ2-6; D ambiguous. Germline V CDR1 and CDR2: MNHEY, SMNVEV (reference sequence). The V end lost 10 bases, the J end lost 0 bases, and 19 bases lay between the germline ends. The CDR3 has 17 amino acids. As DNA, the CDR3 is TGTGCCACCCGGTCCTCGTATCGACTCTCTGGGGCCAACGTCCTGACTTTC. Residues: CATRSSYRLSGANVLTF.

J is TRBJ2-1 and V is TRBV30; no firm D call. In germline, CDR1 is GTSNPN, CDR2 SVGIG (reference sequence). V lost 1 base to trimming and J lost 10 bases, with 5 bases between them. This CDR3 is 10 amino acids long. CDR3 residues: CAWSGTEQFF. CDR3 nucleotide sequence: TGTGCCTGGAGTGGGACGGAGCAGTTCTTC.

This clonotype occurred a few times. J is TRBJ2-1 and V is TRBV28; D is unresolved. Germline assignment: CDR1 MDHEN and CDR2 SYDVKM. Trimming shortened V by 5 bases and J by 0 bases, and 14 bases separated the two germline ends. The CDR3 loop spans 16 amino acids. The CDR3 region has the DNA TGTGCCAGCAGTCCCTCCCGGGCCCTCTCCTACAATGAGCAGTTCTTC. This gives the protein CASSPSRALSYNEQFF.

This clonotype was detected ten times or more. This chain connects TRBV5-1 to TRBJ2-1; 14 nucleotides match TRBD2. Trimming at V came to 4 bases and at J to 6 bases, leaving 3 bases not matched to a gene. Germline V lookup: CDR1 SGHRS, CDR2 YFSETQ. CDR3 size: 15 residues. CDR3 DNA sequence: TGCGCCAGCAGCGTGACTAGCGGGGGGGCCAATGAGCAGTTCTTC. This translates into CASSVTSGGANEQFF.

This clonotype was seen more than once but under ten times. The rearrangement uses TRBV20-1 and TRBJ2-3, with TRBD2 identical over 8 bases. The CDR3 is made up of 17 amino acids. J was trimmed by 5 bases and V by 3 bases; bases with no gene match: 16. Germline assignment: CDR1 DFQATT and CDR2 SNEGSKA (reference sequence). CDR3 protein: CSASGGGSGTILDTQYF. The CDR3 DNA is TGCAGTGCTAGTGGTGGCGGTAGCGGGACGATTCTAGATACGCAGTATTTT.

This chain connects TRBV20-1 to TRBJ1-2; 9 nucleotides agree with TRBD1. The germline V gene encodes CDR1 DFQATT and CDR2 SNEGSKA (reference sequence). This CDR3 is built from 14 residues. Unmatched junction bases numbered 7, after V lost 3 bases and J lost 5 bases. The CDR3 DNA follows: TGCAGTGCTAGGCAACAGGGGGCTGGGTATGGCTACACCTTC. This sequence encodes CSARQQGAGYGYTF.

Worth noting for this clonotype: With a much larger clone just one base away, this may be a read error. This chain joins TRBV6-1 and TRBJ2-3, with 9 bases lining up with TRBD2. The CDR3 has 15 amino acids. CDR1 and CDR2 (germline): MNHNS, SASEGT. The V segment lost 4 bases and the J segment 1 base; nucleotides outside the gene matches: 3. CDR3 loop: CASSGLAVGTDTQYF. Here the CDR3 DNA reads TGTGCCAGCAGTGGACTAGCGGTGGGCACAGATACGCAGTATTTT.

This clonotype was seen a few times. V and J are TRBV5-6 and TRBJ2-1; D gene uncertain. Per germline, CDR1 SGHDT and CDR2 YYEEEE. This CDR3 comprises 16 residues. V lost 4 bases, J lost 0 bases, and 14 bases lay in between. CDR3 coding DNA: TGTGCCAGCAGCACCCGGCTGGGCAGCTCCTACAATGAGCAGTTCTTC. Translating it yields CASSTRLGSSYNEQFF.